These 20 T cell receptor beta chains share one sample of origin, sequenced in a study of response to subunit inactivated influenza vaccine. A single record per CDR3 protein comes from TCRdb applying MiXCR to the RT-PCR reads. The sample has more than 450,000 distinct CDR3 sequences; approximately 12% are singletons. Material: PBMCs from blood, obtained on the day of vaccination. These receptor sequences come from a man aged 45 to 65 who received an inactivated influenza vaccine.

The chain recombines TRBV4-3 with TRBJ2-1, with 9 bases matching TRBD2. Germline V CDR1 and CDR2: LGHNA, YSLEER. This CDR3 is 18 amino acids long. Losses at the gene ends were 2 bases for V and 7 bases for J; bases not matched to a gene: 15. This CDR3 reads CASSQLLAPGLAGNEQFF. As DNA, the CDR3 is TGCGCCAGCAGCCAATTACTAGCTCCGGGACTAGCAGGGAATGAGCAGTTCTTC.

The chain carries TRBV12-3 or TRBV12-4 and TRBJ1-2; 8 bases agree with TRBD1. The V and J ends lost 6 bases and 8 bases, in that order; junction bases with no gene match: 11. The CDR3 is made up of 14 amino acids. Written as DNA, the CDR3 is TGTGCCAGCAGCCCTGGGACAGGTTGGTTGGGCTACACCTTC. It codes for CASSPGTGWLGYTF.

This clonotype has only a few counts. This sequence joins TRBV7-2 and TRBJ2-7; D is unresolved. Between the trimmed V and J ends, which lost 5 bases and 0 bases, there was a span of 17 bases. CDR3 length: 16 residues. Germline lookup yields CDR1 SGHTA and CDR2 FQGNSA. The CDR3 here is CASSLLRSSSSYEQYF. Here the CDR3 DNA reads TGTGCCAGCAGCCTGCTCCGGAGCTCATCCTCCTACGAGCAGTACTTC.

This clonotype was picked up a small number of times. J is TRBJ2-5 and V is TRBV24-1; 7 bases match TRBD2. Germline CDR1 KGHDR, CDR2 SFDVKD. This CDR3 has 15 residues. V shed 6 bases and J 2 bases; nucleotides not matched to a gene: 8. The CDR3 coding sequence is TGTGCCACCAGTAAGAGGGAGGGCCCTCAAGAGACCCAGTACTTC. Its translation: CATSKREGPQETQYF.

This clonotype was detected only a few times. The chain couples TRBV7-9 to TRBJ1-4; D ambiguous. The V and J ends lost 2 bases and 8 bases respectively, with 15 bases between them. Germline values: CDR1 SEHNR, CDR2 FQNEAQ (reference sequence). This CDR3 is 15 amino acids long. The CDR3: CASSLYTVSGEKLFF. The CDR3, as DNA: TGTGCCAGCAGCTTATATACTGTCTCTGGAGAAAAACTGTTTTTT.

This clonotype showed up just a few times. The gene calls are TRBV12-3 or TRBV12-4 and TRBJ1-6; 7 positions agree with TRBD1. The CDR3 consists of 14 residues. The ends lost 3 bases at V and 9 bases at J; junction bases unmatched: 5. The CDR3 sequence is CASSFQTGPSPLHF. The CDR3, as DNA: TGTGCCAGCAGTTTTCAGACAGGGCCTTCACCCCTCCACTTT.

The chain uses TRBV28 and TRBJ2-1, with TRBD2 as a possible D gene (6 bases). The CDR3 spans 13 residues. Germline CDR1 MDHEN, CDR2 SYDVKM. V lost 11 bases, J lost 6 bases, and 17 bases lay in between. The CDR3 DNA sequence: TGTGCCTCGGGGAGCGGGTCTGTCAATGAGCAGTTCTTC. It specifies CASGSGSVNEQFF.

The table lists this clonotype with a few counts. The chain is built from TRBV6-5 and TRBJ1-5; no definite D call. This CDR3 contains 14 residues. Trimming left V 0 bases short and J 4 bases short, with 7 bases between. The V gene's germline CDR1 is MNHEY and CDR2 SVGAGI. The CDR3 protein is CASSYSPGNQPQHF. CDR3 bases: TGTGCCAGCAGTTACTCTCCCGGGAATCAGCCCCAGCATTTT.

In nucleotides, the CDR3 is TGCGCCAGCAGCCGCCGACAGCTCGGGGAGTCACCCCTCCACTTT. Amino acid sequence: CASSRRQLGESPLHF. This chain joins TRBV5-1 and TRBJ1-6; TRBD1 is a possible D gene (5 bases). With 4 bases removed from V and 10 bases from J, the gap between germline ends came to 18 bases. The CDR3 is 15 residues long. Germline CDR1 and CDR2: SGHRS and YFSETQ.

The chain employs TRBV9 and TRBJ2-1, with 9 bases matching TRBD2. The junction had 3 bases not matched to a gene; V was cut back by 1 base and J by 1 base. The germline V gene has CDR1 SGDLS and CDR2 YYNGEE. This CDR3 contains 16 residues. CDR3 amino acids: CASSVRSGGSYNEQFF. The CDR3 DNA sequence: TGTGCCAGCAGCGTAAGAAGCGGGGGGTCCTACAATGAGCAGTTCTTC.

This chain links TRBV20-1 with TRBJ2-3, with 8 positions matching TRBD1. V gave up 6 bases and J gave up 3 bases; unmatched junction bases: 11. This CDR3 is 15 amino acids long. Germline CDR1 reads DFQATT; CDR2 reads SNEGSKA (reference sequence). The DNA of the CDR3 is TGCAGTGCGACCAGTGACAGGGGAGGAACAGATACGCAGTATTTT. This codes for CSATSDRGGTDTQYF.

This clonotype has more than one count but fewer than ten. The V gene is TRBV7-6, the J gene TRBJ2-7; D remains unclear. From germline, CDR1 is SGHVS and CDR2 FNYEAQ. V was trimmed by 3 bases and J by 0 bases, leaving 12 bases between them. The CDR3 runs 15 residues. The CDR3 DNA follows: TGTGCCAGCAGCTTGAGTCCGTCGAGCTCCTACGAGCAGTACTTC. This gives the protein CASSLSPSSSYEQYF.

CDR3 protein: CASSSYHRGQGRNTEAFF. CDR3 in DNA: TGTGCCAGCAGTTCCTACCATCGCGGACAGGGAAGGAACACTGAAGCTTTCTTT. V is TRBV28 and J is TRBJ1-1; TRBD1 matches at 8 bases. The CDR3 runs 18 residues. V shed 4 bases, J shed 1 base, and the junction held 14 bases outside the gene matches. Germline values: CDR1 MDHEN, CDR2 SYDVKM.

CDR3 in DNA: TGTGCCAGCAGCTTGGGCCCTGGGACTAGCGGGAGGAGTCCCTACAATGAGCAGTTCTTC. Amino acids: CASSLGPGTSGRSPYNEQFF. The chain joins TRBV5-6 to TRBJ2-1; TRBD2 matches at 15 bases. With 0 bases clipped from V and 2 bases from J, the junction kept 9 bases outside the gene matches. This CDR3 is 20 amino acids long. Germline values: CDR1 SGHDT, CDR2 YYEEEE.

The chain employs TRBV20-1 and TRBJ2-3; 7 nucleotides match TRBD2. The CDR3 covers 14 residues. V lost 2 bases, J lost 8 bases, and 10 bases stayed unmatched. The germline gives CDR1 DFQATT, CDR2 SNEGSKA (reference sequence). CDR3 region: CSARLAESPGTQYF. The CDR3 nucleotides read TGCAGTGCTAGACTAGCGGAATCTCCAGGTACGCAGTATTTT.

This clonotype was seen ten or more times. The chain joins TRBV5-1 to TRBJ2-1; a possible D gene is TRBD1 (7 bases). The CDR3 consists of 15 residues. V dropped 4 bases and J dropped 4 bases, with 15 bases sitting between them. CDR1 and CDR2 (germline): SGHRS, YFSETQ. CDR3: CASSPQGEDYNEQFF. The CDR3 DNA reads as TGCGCCAGCAGCCCCCAGGGGGAGGATTACAATGAGCAGTTCTTC. The whole variable domain, filled in from reference TRBV5-1 and TRBJ2-1, reads KAGVTQTPRYLIKTRGQQVTLSCSPISGHRSVSWYQQTPGQGLQFLFEYFSETQRNKGNFPGRFSGRQFSNSRSEMNVSTLELGDSALYLCASSPQGEDYNEQFFGPGTRLTVL.

The V call is TRBV28, the J call TRBJ2-5; D possibly matches TRBD1 or TRBD2 (6 bases each). Germline V CDR1 and CDR2: MDHEN, SYDVKM. The ends were cut back, 6 bases at V and 1 base at J, with 15 bases in the middle. The CDR3 consists of 15 residues. The CDR3 is CASRTPGGPQETQYF. The CDR3 bases are TGTGCCAGCAGGACCCCCGGGGGCCCCCAAGAGACCCAGTACTTC.

This clonotype was counted only a few times. The chain combines TRBV6-2 or TRBV6-3 with TRBJ2-3, with 11 nucleotides matching TRBD2. The CDR3 extends over 19 amino acids. The junction had 17 bases not matched to a gene; V was cut back by 7 bases and J by 2 bases. In germline, CDR1 is MNHEY, CDR2 SVGEGT. The CDR3 coding sequence is TGTGCCAGCACTCCCTGGTGGCTAGCGGGGGGACCCGACACAGATACGCAGTATTTT. This encodes CASTPWWLAGGPDTDTQYF.

As to this clonotype: A much larger clone lies a single base off, so this may be a read error. This chain joins TRBV6-1 and TRBJ2-7, with D tentatively TRBD2 (6 bases). CDR3 length: 13 residues. V gave up 8 bases and J gave up 2 bases, with 13 bases separating them. CDR1 MNHNS and CDR2 SASEGT come from the germline V gene. Written as DNA, the CDR3 is TGTGCCAGCGGTGGACTACCCACCTACGAGCAGTACTTC. Translation gives CASGGLPTYEQYF.

This clonotype was found many times. The chain links TRBV18 to TRBJ2-5; TRBD1 agrees at 9 bases. The CDR3 is made up of 12 amino acids. Per the germline V gene, CDR1 is KGHSH and CDR2 is LQKENI. The V and J ends lost 5 bases and 5 bases, in that order; junction bases with no gene match: 0. The CDR3 sequence is CASSDRGETQYF. CDR3 DNA: TGTGCCAGCTCAGACAGGGGGGAGACCCAGTACTTC.